One T cell receptor beta chain is described in this entry. Generated by immunoSEQ multiplex PCR, the TCRdb table keeps only in-frame clones and is missing some. The table includes fewer than 70,000 clones, about 78% detected once. The V end was cut by 5 bases, the J end by 0 bases, with 14 bases between. Per germline, CDR1 MNHEY and CDR2 SVGAGI. This CDR3 spans 15 amino acids. These data are taken from a study of blood T cell repertoires in COVID-19. Sequencing was performed on peripheral blood. The gene calls are TRBV6-5 and TRBJ2-7; tentative D call: TRBD1 (8 bases). This sequence originates from a human donor in a cohort sampled during active COVID-19. The CDR3: CASSPGGGGSYEQYF. The CDR3 nucleotides are TGTGCCAGCAGTCCAGGGGGCGGGGGCTCCTACGAGCAGTACTTC.